In its sample, the clone carrying this T cell receptor (beta chain) was seen once. Germline CDR1 reads SEHNR; CDR2 reads FQNEAQ (reference sequence). V dropped 3 bases and J dropped 7 bases, with 15 bases sitting between them. CDR3 length: 14 residues. This sample is drawn from a study of blood T cell repertoires in COVID-19. The wider study: Specimens from acute and convalescent COVID-19 originated in the United States, Italy and Spain. From T cells, B-cell-depleted T cells, or PBMCs came the material, which was cDNA or gDNA.

In the original processing: Amplification with reference gene primers provided the estimates of nucleated cell counts. Profiled with immunoSEQ multiplex PCR; TCRdb holds only in-frame clones, not every one. That table furnishes V, J and clone size, whereas the DNA furnished D and trimming. The sample shows over 600,000 clones, about 90% of them seen only once. V usage is TRBV7-9 and J usage is TRBJ1-2, with D perhaps matching TRBD1 (5 bases). The clonotype was recovered from a young woman with acute or convalescent COVID-19. Sample: peripheral blood. The CDR3 DNA reads as TGTGCCAGCAGCTTCATGTCCAGGGATGGTGGCTACACCTTC. Translation: CASSFMSRDGGYTF.